This T cell receptor beta chain was found in a study of cytomegalovirus exposure and HLA in healthy donors. Libraries were prepared by immunoSEQ multiplex PCR; TCRdb keeps only in-frame clonotypes and omits some of them. The repertoire holds approximately 120,000 clones, with approximately 90% as singletons. Germline V lookup: CDR1 SEHNR, CDR2 FQNEAQ (reference sequence). Trimming removed 1 base from V and 2 bases from J; junction bases left unmatched: 4. The CDR3 has 16 amino acids. The clonotype comes from a woman aged 18-30 years in good health and CMV-seronegative. The sequenced sample was PBMCs. The rearrangement links TRBV7-9 to TRBJ1-5; 8 positions match TRBD1. CDR3 protein: CASSLGTGGGNQPQHF. In DNA, the CDR3 is TGTGCCAGCAGCTTAGGTACAGGGGGGGGCAATCAGCCCCAGCATTTT.